One and the same sample provided the 10 T cell receptor beta chains below, sequenced in a study of glioma-infiltrating T cells. The iRepertoire nested amplicon-rescue multiplex PCR amplified TCR alpha and beta CDR3s from RNA. Each CDR3 protein is one row after TCRdb ran MiXCR on the multiplex PCR reads. This table has roughly 100,000 distinct CDR3 sequences, around 40% appearing once. Sequenced: glioma tissue, nonneoplastic brain tissue, or PBMCs (not recorded which). The receptors were gathered from a human donor with low-grade glioma or glioblastoma, undergoing nonglioma brain surgery, or in good health (not recorded which).

In its sample, this clonotype was seen once. A read error may account for a junction end that differs from germline. This chain joins TRBV6-2 or TRBV6-3 and TRBJ2-7, with 7 bases identical to TRBD2. The germline V gene encodes CDR1 MNHEY and CDR2 SVGEGT. The CDR3 runs 20 residues. DNA of the CDR3: TGTGCCGGCAGTTGGGAGCCTTTGACTAGCAACGTTCTACCCTCCTACGAGCAGTACTTC. This encodes CAGSWEPLTSNVLPSYEQYF.

To note about this clonotype: A junction boundary mismatches the germline segment, possibly from a read error. The chain is built from TRBV14 and TRBJ2-1; D is possibly TRBD1 or TRBD2 (6 bases each). The CDR3 covers 12 residues. Germline CDR1 and CDR2: SGHDN and FVKESK. Here the CDR3 reads CASSQLGGQRLF. The CDR3, as DNA: TGTGCTAGCAGCCAACTGGGAGGACAGCGGCTCTTC.

This clonotype was counted ten times or more. The rearrangement uses TRBV4-3 and TRBJ2-3; D unclear. Looked up from germline, CDR1 is LGHNA and CDR2 is YSLEER. The CDR3 runs 14 residues. The V and J ends lost 6 bases and 0 bases respectively, with 10 bases between them. CDR3 in DNA: TGCGCCAGCAGACGTACCCAAAGCACAGATACGCAGTATTTT. Encoded protein: CASRRTQSTDTQYF.

Notes on this clonotype: Sequence at one end of the junction differs from germline and may be a read error. The chain couples TRBV28 to TRBJ2-7; 11 nucleotides agree with TRBD2. The CDR3 is 14 residues long. CDR1 is MDHEN and CDR2 is SYDVKM in the germline V gene. The CDR3 is CASSSGLAANEEHF. CDR3 DNA sequence: TGTGCCAGCAGTTCGGGACTAGCGGCCAACGAGGAGCACTTC.

This clonotype was observed many times. The chain is built from TRBV4-1 and TRBJ2-3, with D uncertain. V lost 0 bases, J lost 4 bases, and 14 bases lay in between. The germline V gene has CDR1 MGHRA and CDR2 YSYEKL. The CDR3 is 16 residues long. CDR3 DNA: TGCGCCAGCAGCCAAGATCTTTCCAGGAGATCAGATACGCAGTATTTT. As protein: CASSQDLSRRSDTQYF.

This clonotype was recorded many times. The chain is built from TRBV4-2 and TRBJ1-1; D remains ambiguous. The CDR3 is 14 residues long. V was clipped by 0 bases and J by 1 base, with 6 bases between them. Germline CDR1 is LGHNA and CDR2 is YNFKEQ. This CDR3 reads CASSQDTANTEAFF. CDR3 nucleotides: TGTGCCAGCAGCCAAGACACAGCGAACACTGAAGCTTTCTTT.

This chain connects TRBV15 to TRBJ2-7; TRBD1 aligns across 8 bases. The CDR3 length is 14 residues. Germline loops: CDR1 LNHNV, CDR2 YYDKDF (reference sequence). The junction had 5 bases not matched to a gene; V was cut back by 4 bases and J by 3 bases. This CDR3 is CATSTGGQGYEQYF. CDR3 coding DNA: TGTGCCACCAGCACCGGTGGACAGGGCTACGAGCAGTACTTC.

For this clonotype: This clone may be a read error of a much larger clone one base away. This chain links TRBV5-4 with TRBJ2-3, with a possible D match to TRBD2 (5 bases). Trimming removed 4 bases from V and 4 bases from J, with 13 bases in between. This CDR3 has 14 residues. CDR1 is SGHNT, CDR2 YYREEE, per germline (reference sequence). The CDR3 protein is CASSLSVTADTQYF. For the CDR3, the DNA is TGTGCCAGCAGCCTTAGCGTGACGGCAGATACGCAGTATTTT.

Of note for this clonotype: The missing conserved phenylalanine or tryptophan at the end of this CDR3 makes a read error likely. This rearrangement joins TRBV2 to TRBJ1-5; no firm D call. Germline assignment: CDR1 SNHLY and CDR2 FYNNEI. Trimming cost V 2 bases and J 11 bases, with 10 bases left between them. The CDR3 runs to 12 residues. DNA of the CDR3: TGTGCCAGCAGTGAAATCCGCCAGACCCAGCATCTT. Translated, it gives CASSEIRQTQHL.

Ten or more counts support this clonotype. The rearrangement links TRBV5-1 to TRBJ2-2; D is uncertain. Trimming shortened V by 4 bases and J by 3 bases, and 10 bases separated the two germline ends. The CDR3 totals 14 residues. From germline, CDR1 is SGHRS and CDR2 YFSETQ. The CDR3 region is CASSHKSDTGELFF. CDR3 DNA sequence: TGCGCCAGCAGCCATAAATCGGACACCGGGGAGCTGTTTTTT.